This T cell receptor (beta chain) comes out of a study of blood T cell repertoires in COVID-19. There are a few counts of this clone. Sequencing was performed with immunoSEQ multiplex PCR; in TCRdb, only in-frame clones are kept and a portion is missing. The table records 150,000 to 200,000 clones, roughly four fifths of them present only once. V was clipped by 3 bases and J by 3 bases, with 6 bases between them. The CDR3 length is 13 residues. This sequence was found in a woman aged 80 or older with COVID-19, enrolled during active disease. V and J are TRBV12-3 or TRBV12-4 and TRBJ1-5; no clear D gene. The sample taken for sequencing was peripheral blood. The CDR3 protein is CASSFSINQPQHF. CDR3 DNA: TGTGCCAGCAGTTTCTCTATCAATCAGCCCCAGCATTTT.